This TCR beta chain was profiled in a study of cytomegalovirus exposure and HLA in healthy donors. Study-level points and caveats: Versus the approximately 700-donor mean, an Asian-associated ancestry cluster reportedly showed fewer N-insertions in a later analysis.

The study ran its PCR with 60 Vbeta and 13 Jbeta primers. Data came from immunoSEQ multiplex PCR; TCRdb stores just in-frame clones and leaves some out. The sample lists about 170,000 clones; roughly 80% were seen once. It was healthy bone marrow donors who served as donors. A remark on this clone: Antigen unknown.

The sequencing sample was made of PBMCs. The clonotype originates from a woman aged 45-60 years in good health and CMV-seropositive.

The CDR3 nucleotides read TGTGCCAGCAGCTTAGCACGGACTAACACCGGGGAGCTGTTTTTT. This codes for CASSLARTNTGELFF. The chain is built from TRBV7-2 and TRBJ2-2; a possible D gene is TRBD2 (5 bases). The germline V gene has CDR1 SGHTA and CDR2 FQGNSA. This CDR3 comprises 15 residues. V gave up 0 bases and J gave up 2 bases, with 7 bases separating them.